These 26 T cell receptor beta chains were sequenced from one sample in a study of blood T cells in healthy people across ages. The use of a sample-barcoded 5' primer and a J-beta primer mix characterized a second PCR of roughly 7 to 11 cycles. MiXCR, run by TCRdb on the 5' RACE reads, gives a single entry per CDR3 protein. The sample gives about 640,000 distinct CDR3 sequences, about 30% of which show up once; more than 15% is in the top ten. The specimen sequenced was blood. All receptors come from a woman at least 80 years old in good health.

A few counts support this clonotype. A much larger clone lies one base from this, so it may be a read error. The CDR3 nucleotides are TGTGCCAGCACCTCGGGGGCTTTATCCCCATACCAAGGGACCCAGTACTTC. The encoded protein is CASTSGALSPYQGTQYF. The rearrangement joins TRBV7-2 to TRBJ2-5; D assignment may be TRBD1 or TRBD2 (6 bases each). Germline values: CDR1 SGHTA, CDR2 FQGNSA. CDR3 size: 17 residues.

The table lists this clonotype with many counts. The chain has TRBV24-1 and TRBJ1-2; possible D gene TRBD1, 6 bases. V was shortened by 4 bases and J by 4 bases, with 12 bases between the two germline ends. Germline V gene sequence: CDR1 KGHDR, CDR2 SFDVKD. There are 14 residues in the CDR3. CDR3 region: CATSEAGALYGYTF. CDR3 in DNA: TGTGCCACCAGTGAAGCAGGGGCACTCTATGGCTACACCTTC.

The gene calls are TRBV5-1 and TRBJ2-1; D perhaps matches TRBD1 (6 bases). The germline CDR1 and CDR2 sequences are SGHRS and YFSETQ. The V end was cut by 0 bases, the J end by 8 bases, with 27 bases between. The CDR3 is 19 amino acids. The CDR3 sequence: CASSLAISIPGHAVYEQFF. CDR3 sequence (DNA): TGCGCCAGCAGCTTGGCTATCTCTATACCGGGACACGCCGTCTATGAGCAGTTCTTC.

Points on this clonotype: Since a much larger clone is just one base distant, this may be a read error. The chain carries TRBV7-2 and TRBJ1-1; D is possibly TRBD1 (6 bases). Deletions cut 4 bases from V and 4 bases from J, with 19 bases between. Germline V lookup: CDR1 SGHTA, CDR2 FQGNSA. The CDR3 contains 16 residues. The CDR3 region has the DNA TGTGCCAGCAGCTCCTCTAAGGCAGGCAGGGGCACTGAAGCTTTCTTT. It translates to CASSSSKAGRGTEAFF.

This clonotype was seen many times. The chain couples TRBV6-1 to TRBJ1-2; TRBD1 agrees at 8 bases. Germline V gives CDR1 MNHNS, CDR2 SASEGT. The CDR3 has 15 residues. V lost 3 bases to trimming and J lost 8 bases; unmatched junction nucleotides: 11. CDR3 in DNA: TGTGCCAGCAGTGAGGTGGACAGGGCCGGAGGAGGCTACACCTTC. Its translation: CASSEVDRAGGGYTF.

This clonotype showed up many times. Given a much more abundant clone one base away, this may be a read error. The J gene is TRBJ2-7, the V gene TRBV12-3 or TRBV12-4, with D unresolved. CDR3 length: 12 amino acids. V lost 6 bases, J lost 3 bases, and 9 bases lay in between. The CDR3 DNA sequence: TGTGCCAGCAGCTTCGGCAGCTACGAGCAGTACTTC. It yields the protein CASSFGSYEQYF.

About this clonotype: This may be a read error: a much more frequent sequence differs by one nucleotide. No conserved phenylalanine or tryptophan ends this CDR3, so it is likely a read error. The gene calls are TRBV4-3 and TRBJ1-2; 7 nucleotides line up with TRBD1. In germline, CDR1 is LGHNA, CDR2 YSLEER. The CDR3 is 14 residues long. The V segment lost 5 bases and the J segment 8 bases; nucleotides outside the gene matches: 11. CDR3: CASSYRGFQGGYTC. CDR3 DNA sequence: TGCGCCAGCAGCTACAGGGGATTTCAAGGGGGCTACACCTGC.

Of note for this clonotype: A much larger clone sits a single nucleotide away, making a read error possible. For the CDR3, the DNA is TGCAGTGCTAGAGGGTCCGAGCGGGGGGGCAGCGATGAGCAGTTCTTC. It codes for CSARGSERGGSDEQFF. The chain couples TRBV20-1 to TRBJ2-1; 10 nucleotides line up with TRBD2. Trimming removed 1 base from V and 8 bases from J; junction bases left unmatched: 11. The CDR3 spans 16 residues. The germline gives CDR1 DFQATT, CDR2 SNEGSKA (reference sequence).

The chain combines TRBV5-4 with TRBJ2-7; 12 bases line up with TRBD1. V trimming: 4 bases; J trimming: 8 bases; junction bases outside the gene matches: 10. The germline gives CDR1 SGHNT, CDR2 YYREEE (reference sequence). This CDR3 comprises 15 residues. CDR3 sequence reads: CASSPGGTGGLKQYF. DNA of the CDR3: TGTGCCAGCAGCCCGGGGGGGACAGGGGGCCTCAAGCAGTACTTC.

This clonotype came up many times. The gene calls are TRBV6-2 or TRBV6-3 and TRBJ1-5; 9 bases are a match to TRBD1. Trimming removed 5 bases from V and 7 bases from J; junction bases left unmatched: 9. Germline V lookup: CDR1 MNHEY, CDR2 SVGEGT. This CDR3 is built from 15 residues. DNA of the CDR3: TGTGCCAGCAGTCCCTGGGACAGGGCAAACCAGCCCCAGCATTTT. The encoded protein is CASSPWDRANQPQHF.

The rearrangement uses TRBV6-1 and TRBJ2-7; D is ambiguous. V was shortened by 0 bases and J by 2 bases, with 11 bases between the two germline ends. The CDR3 runs to 15 residues. Germline V gene sequence: CDR1 MNHNS, CDR2 SASEGT. CDR3 residues: CASSEALTGAYEQYF. CDR3 DNA sequence: TGTGCCAGCAGTGAAGCCCTGACTGGAGCCTACGAGCAGTACTTC.

This clonotype was recorded only once. The V call is TRBV12-3 or TRBV12-4, the J call TRBJ1-6; D unresolved. Trimming removed 1 base at V and 10 bases at J, with 8 bases between. The CDR3 consists of 13 residues. DNA for the CDR3: TGTGCCAGCAGTTTAGGCAGGTCGTCACCCCTCCACTTT. Its translation: CASSLGRSSPLHF.

This clonotype was seen many times. CDR3 residues: CASSKEGRTGASQETQYF. CDR3 coding DNA: TGTGCCAGCAGCAAAGAAGGGAGGACAGGGGCCAGCCAAGAGACCCAGTACTTC. This sequence joins TRBV21-1 and TRBJ2-5; the D call in the table, TRBD1, was not verified against the DNA. TRBV21-1 is recorded as a pseudogene. This CDR3 is 18 amino acids long.

A remark on this clonotype: A much larger clone lies one base from this, so it may be a read error. V usage is TRBV7-6 and J usage is TRBJ1-5, with D perhaps matching TRBD1 (5 bases). The V end was cut by 5 bases, the J end by 6 bases, with 14 bases between. The CDR3 contains 14 residues. The germline V gene encodes CDR1 SGHVS and CDR2 FNYEAQ. The CDR3 loop is CASSRGGDRQPQHF. CDR3 DNA: TGTGCCAGCAGCCGGGGGGGGGATCGTCAGCCCCAGCATTTT. The whole variable domain, filled in from reference TRBV7-6 and TRBJ1-5, reads GAGVSQSPRYKVTKRGQDVALRCDPISGHVSLYWYRQALGQGPEFLTYFNYEAQQDKSGLPNDRFSAERPEGSISTLTIQRTEQRDSAMYRCASSRGGDRQPQHFGDGTRLSIL.

In this sample, this clonotype turned up a few times. The chain joins TRBV20-1 to TRBJ2-7; D possibly uses TRBD1 or TRBD2 (5 bases each). Germline CDR1 and CDR2: DFQATT and SNEGSKA (reference sequence). Deletions cut 5 bases from V and 0 bases from J, with 17 bases between. The CDR3 has 15 amino acids. CDR3 in amino acids: CSALRGAGSSYEQYF. As DNA, the CDR3 is TGCAGTGCTTTGCGTGGTGCAGGGAGCTCCTACGAGCAGTACTTC.

In this sample, this clonotype turned up a few times. The CDR3 region is CASRLAGGYEQYF. The CDR3 nucleotides are TGTGCCAGCAGGCTAGCGGGGGGTTACGAGCAGTACTTC. This sequence joins TRBV3-1 and TRBJ2-5, with 11 bases fitting TRBD2. The J call is doubtful: the DNA matches TRBJ2-7 better. Per the germline V gene, CDR1 is LGHDT and CDR2 is YNNKEL (reference sequence). The CDR3 has 13 residues.

About this clonotype: This may be a read error, as it is one base from a much larger clone. The chain recombines TRBV7-8 with TRBJ1-6; possibly TRBD1 for D (6 bases). V was trimmed by 3 bases and J by 6 bases, leaving 15 bases between them. CDR1 is SGHVS, CDR2 FQNEAQ, per germline. This CDR3 contains 16 residues. Here the CDR3 reads CASSFLGRQVNSPLHF. The CDR3 DNA follows: TGTGCCAGCAGCTTCCTGGGGAGACAGGTTAATTCACCCCTCCACTTT.

The sample holds many counts of this clonotype. V is TRBV5-1 and J is TRBJ1-1; 7 nucleotides line up with TRBD1. V lost 4 bases, J lost 6 bases, and 9 bases stayed unmatched. CDR3 length: 14 residues. Germline CDR1 and CDR2: SGHRS and YFSETQ. The CDR3 DNA reads TGCGCCAGCAGCCCACAGGGGTTGACTCCTGAAGCTTTCTTT. Amino acid sequence: CASSPQGLTPEAFF.

The table lists this clonotype with a count of one. This may come from a read error, since a much larger clone is one base off. DNA of the CDR3: TGTGCCAGCAGGGAAAGTACAGGGCGGCCTGAGCAGTTCTTC. Amino acid sequence: CASRESTGRPEQFF. V usage is TRBV2 and J usage is TRBJ2-1; D possibly corresponds to TRBD1 (6 bases). The CDR3 sequence is 14 residues long. Per germline, CDR1 SNHLY and CDR2 FYNNEI. The V end was cut by 6 bases, the J end by 9 bases, with 18 bases between.

This clonotype was recorded many times. This rearrangement joins TRBV12-3 or TRBV12-4 to TRBJ2-1, with D possibly matching TRBD2 (6 bases). This CDR3 has 13 residues. The V end lost 6 bases, the J end lost 8 bases, and 14 bases lay between the germline ends. Here the CDR3 reads CASRQGTEDEQFF. In DNA, the CDR3 is TGTGCCAGCAGGCAAGGGACTGAAGATGAGCAGTTCTTC.

This clonotype was detected a few times. Just one base apart from a much larger clone, this may be a read error. The V gene is TRBV5-6, the J gene TRBJ2-7; 11 bases are shared with TRBD2. Unmatched junction bases numbered 9, after V lost 0 bases and J lost 7 bases. The CDR3 runs 16 residues. The V gene's germline CDR1 is SGHDT and CDR2 YYEEEE. This CDR3 reads CASSLAVAGGLNEQYF. The CDR3 coding sequence is TGTGCCAGCAGCTTGGCGGTAGCGGGGGGGCTCAATGAGCAGTACTTC.

This clonotype was detected many times. This chain links TRBV7-8 with TRBJ2-5; a possible D gene is TRBD1 (5 bases). The CDR3 is 18 residues long. Germline assignment: CDR1 SGHVS and CDR2 FQNEAQ. V was pared by 4 bases and J by 2 bases, with 23 bases between. CDR3 loop: CASSSPRSVDRAQETQYF. The CDR3 bases are TGTGCCAGCAGCTCCCCTAGGTCGGTCGACAGAGCTCAAGAGACCCAGTACTTC.

This clonotype was observed at least ten times. This clone may be a read error of a much larger clone one base away. V gene TRBV7-9 combines with J gene TRBJ1-2; a possible D gene is TRBD1 (6 bases). The V end lost 5 bases, the J end lost 4 bases, and 14 bases lay between the germline ends. CDR3 length: 14 amino acids. Per the germline V gene, CDR1 is SEHNR and CDR2 is FQNEAQ (reference sequence). In DNA form, the CDR3 reads TGTGCCAGCAGCGGACGGACAGTGAGCTATGGCTACACCTTC. Translated, it gives CASSGRTVSYGYTF.

About this clonotype: A much larger clonotype is one base distant, so this may be a read error. Given the absence of the conserved phenylalanine or tryptophan at the CDR3 end, a read error is likely. V and J are TRBV20-1 and TRBJ2-3; 13 bases map to TRBD2. Trimming cost V 6 bases and J 6 bases; bases outside gene matches: 9. Germline V lookup: CDR1 DFQATT, CDR2 SNEGSKA (reference sequence). This CDR3 has 15 amino acids. Here the CDR3 reads CSAETSGGTEDTQYL. The CDR3, as DNA: TGCAGTGCCGAGACTAGCGGGGGGACCGAGGATACGCAGTATTTG.

The gene calls are TRBV24-1 and TRBJ2-3; 7 positions match TRBD1. CDR1 and CDR2 from the germline V gene are KGHDR and SFDVKD. This CDR3 spans 17 amino acids. Unmatched junction bases numbered 9, after V lost 2 bases and J lost 2 bases. The CDR3 nucleotides read TGTGCCACCAGTGATTGGGACGACAGGGCACCCACAGATACGCAGTATTTT. Translation gives CATSDWDDRAPTDTQYF.

This clonotype has only a few counts. J is TRBJ1-6 and V is TRBV14; TRBD1 might be the D (5 bases). CDR1 SGHDN and CDR2 FVKESK come from the germline V gene. The V and J ends lost 4 bases and 7 bases respectively, with 17 bases between them. The CDR3 consists of 16 residues. This CDR3 reads CASSLPHGASNSPLHF. CDR3 nucleotide sequence: TGTGCCAGCAGCCTCCCCCACGGGGCCTCCAATTCACCCCTCCACTTT.